A selection of T cell receptor beta chains follows, all from one sample in a study of shared clonotypes between healthy human individuals. Using immunoSEQ multiplex PCR, the repertoire was profiled, and TCRdb retains in-frame clones only, with some absent. The sample yields a few million clones, approximately 94% seen once. Sequencing was carried out using naive CD4+ T cells sorted from blood. These receptors were taken from a man between 18 and 35 years old in good health. The CDR3 runs from the conserved cysteine through the conserved F or W. Each record gives: CDR3 length, V gene, clone size, D gene, J gene, CDR3 DNA, CDR3 protein. The D gene is left open where the match is weak. A row's size may be missing; if present it is once, few, many or a size class.

>12|TRBV6-1|-|-|TRBJ2-1
TGTGCCAGCCGACGAACTTACAATGAGCAGTTCTTC
CASRRTYNEQFF
>12|TRBV6-5|-|-|TRBJ2-7
TGTGCCAGCAGTTCCACAGGGACCGAGCAGTACTTC
CASSSTGTEQYF
>16|TRBV7-2|-|-|TRBJ1-4
TGTGCCAGCAGCCTGGCCCAGGGACTAGCTAATGAAAAACTGTTTTTT
CASSLAQGLANEKLFF
>16|TRBV18|-|TRBD2|TRBJ2-3
TGTGCCAGCTCACCTTTACTAGCGGCCTCCACAGATACGCAGTATTTT
CASSPLLAASTDTQYF
>16|TRBV13|once|TRBD1|TRBJ2-7
TGTGCCAGCAGCTTAGCGGCAGGGGGCAGCTCCTACGAGCAGTACTTC
CASSLAAGGSSYEQYF
>15|TRBV6-1|-|TRBD1|TRBJ1-5
TGTGCCAGCACCCTGACAGGGGGGGGCAATCAGCCCCAGCATTTT
CASTLTGGGNQPQHF
>16|TRBV5-1|-|TRBD1|TRBJ2-1
TGCGCCAGCAGCACCCGGGCAGGGGGCATCGACAATGAGCAGTTCTTC
CASSTRAGGIDNEQFF
>13|TRBV30|-|-|TRBJ2-3
TGTGCCTGGAGTGTAGGTGGCCGGGGTACGCAGTATTTT
CAWSVGGRGTQYF
>13|TRBV7-2|once|TRBD1|TRBJ2-7
TGTGCCAGCAGCAGAGACAGGGACTACGAGCAGTACTTC
CASSRDRDYEQYF
>13|TRBV29-1|-|-|TRBJ1-4
TGCAGCGTTTCCGGGAATTCAGAAGAAAAACTGTTTTTT
CSVSGNSEEKLFF
>17|TRBV4-3|-|TRBD1|TRBJ2-2
TGCGCCAGCAGCCAGCAGGCAGGGGGTCCTAACACCGGGGAGCTGTTTTTT
CASSQQAGGPNTGELFF
>14|TRBV5-1|-|-|TRBJ2-3
TGCGCCAGCAGCACGACTAGATCCTCAGATACGCAGTATTTT
CASSTTRSSDTQYF
>17|TRBV5-1|-|TRBD2|TRBJ2-3
TGCGCCAGCAGCTTGGTCCGGGGGGAAGGACGCACAGATACGCAGTATTTT
CASSLVRGEGRTDTQYF
>13|TRBV30|-|-|TRBJ1-4
TGTGCCCATCTTTGGGGAATGCGTGAAAAACTGTTTTTT
CAHLWGMREKLFF
>17|TRBV14|once|-|TRBJ1-3
TGTGCCAGCAGCCAAGATCGATCGGCGGGGCGAGGAAACACCATATATTTT
CASSQDRSAGRGNTIYF
>14|TRBV6-5|once|-|TRBJ2-3
TGTGCCAGCAGCCGAGATCGGCCGGATGATACGCAGTATTTT
CASSRDRPDDTQYF
>12|TRBV30|-|-|TRBJ1-1
TGTGCCTGGAGTAGGGGGGGCACTGAAGCTTTCTTT
CAWSRGGTEAFF
>14|TRBV4-1|-|-|TRBJ1-4
TGCGCCAGCAGCCTCCGGGCGGGTAATGAAAAACTGTTTTTT
CASSLRAGNEKLFF
>14|TRBV18|-|-|TRBJ1-2
TGTGCCAGCTCACCACCCAGCCGGGAGACGGGCTACACCTTC
CASSPPSRETGYTF
>15|TRBV7-3|-|-|TRBJ2-1
TGTGCCAGCAGCTTAGGAGGGGGCTCCTACAATGAGCAGTTCTTC
CASSLGGGSYNEQFF
>13|TRBV6-5|-|-|TRBJ1-5
TGTGCCAGCTCGAGGGGTGTGGAACAGCCCCAGCATTTT
CASSRGVEQPQHF
>19|TRBV10-3|-|TRBD1|TRBJ1-3
TGTGCCATCAGTGAACTGTTCGGCAATACAGGGGGGATAGGAAACACCATATATTTT
CAISELFGNTGGIGNTIYF
>13|TRBV11-1|-|-|TRBJ1-1
TGTGCCAGCAGCTTACTTCTCGACACTGAAGCTTTCTTT
CASSLLLDTEAFF
>11|TRBV9|-|-|TRBJ2-1
TGTGCCAGCGGAAGATACAATGAGCAGTTCTTC
CASGRYNEQFF
>15|TRBV11-2|-|-|TRBJ1-4
TGTGCCAGCAGCTTAGAGGGCAGGGTTACTGAAAAACTGTTTTTT
CASSLEGRVTEKLFF
>14|TRBV5-1|-|-|TRBJ1-1
TGCGCCAGCAGCCAACAGGGAGATAACACTGAAGCTTTCTTT
CASSQQGDNTEAFF
>14|TRBV27|-|TRBD1|TRBJ1-2
TGTGCCAGCAGGGAACAGGGGGGAAACTATGGCTACACCTTC
CASREQGGNYGYTF
>13|TRBV13|-|TRBD1|TRBJ2-5
TGTGCCAGCAGCTCGGACAGGCTCCCTACCCAGTACTTC
CASSSDRLPTQYF
>13|TRBV5-1|-|TRBD2|TRBJ2-7
TGCGCCAGCAGAATTAGCGGGACCTACGAGCAGTACTTC
CASRISGTYEQYF
>16|TRBV11-3|-|TRBD2|TRBJ2-2
TGTGCCAGCAGCCCACACTCGGGAGGGAACACCGGGGAGCTGTTTTTT
CASSPHSGGNTGELFF
>15|TRBV7-9|-|-|TRBJ1-5
TGTGCCAGCAGCCCACTTGACAGCTACAATCAGCCCCAGCATTTT
CASSPLDSYNQPQHF
>16|TRBV9|-|-|TRBJ1-3
TGTGCCAGCAGCGTAGCGCCCCCGGGAGGGGAAAACACCATATATTTT
CASSVAPPGGENTIYF
>15|TRBV9|-|TRBD2|TRBJ2-5
TGTGCCAGCAGCGTAGGACTAGCGGGAGACGGGACCCAGTACTTC
CASSVGLAGDGTQYF
>16|TRBV6-6|-|-|TRBJ1-2
TGTGCCAGCAGTCTACATGGAGGGGCCTCTAACTATGGCTACACCTTC
CASSLHGGASNYGYTF
>14|TRBV6-6|-|-|TRBJ1-5
TGTGCCAGCAGTCGACGGGGACATTATCAGCCCCAGCATTTT
CASSRRGHYQPQHF
>15|TRBV18|-|-|TRBJ1-3
TGTGCCAGCTCCCGTTCGACCGGGGACGGAAACACCATATATTTT
CASSRSTGDGNTIYF
>13|TRBV10-1|once|-|TRBJ2-4
TGCGCCAGCAGTGAGTCGGGACAAAACATTCAGTACTTC
CASSESGQNIQYF
>14|TRBV10-2|-|-|TRBJ2-3
TGCGCCAGCAGCTTGGGGGGCGGCACAGATACGCAGTATTTT
CASSLGGGTDTQYF
>14|TRBV2|-|-|TRBJ2-1
TGTGCCAGCGGGGGGCCGGTCCTGGTCGATGAGCAGTTCTTC
CASGGPVLVDEQFF
>13|TRBV6-5|-|-|TRBJ1-4
TGTGCCAGCAGTTACCTTACGGGGGCAGGGGTGGTTTTT
CASSYLTGAGVVF
>16|TRBV7-8|-|-|TRBJ1-2
TGTGCCAGCAGCTTAGAAGGGGCCGCTTTGGGGTATGGCTACACCTTC
CASSLEGAALGYGYTF
>15|TRBV5-1|-|TRBD1|TRBJ2-7
TGCGCCAGCAGCAGGGGACAGGGGGTTCTCTACGAGCAGTACTTC
CASSRGQGVLYEQYF
>12|TRBV5-1|-|-|TRBJ2-1
TGCGCCAGCAGCTTGGGGGTAGGTGAGCAGTTCTTC
CASSLGVGEQFF
>14|TRBV7-2|once|TRBD2|TRBJ2-5
TGTGCCAGCAGCCGCCAGCGGGGCAGAGAGACCCAGTACTTC
CASSRQRGRETQYF
>16|TRBV6-6|-|TRBD2|TRBJ2-1
TGTGCCAGCAGGATGACTAGCGGGAGGGCCGGTATCGAGCAGTTCTTC
CASRMTSGRAGIEQFF
>13|TRBV9|-|-|TRBJ2-5
TGTGCCAGCAGCCTTAGTGGGCAAGAGACCCAGTACTTC
CASSLSGQETQYF
>15|TRBV2|few|TRBD1|TRBJ1-2
TGTGCCAGCAGCGCCCCGGGACAGGGGAACTATGGCTACACCTTC
CASSAPGQGNYGYTF
>14|TRBV18|-|-|TRBJ2-5
TGTGCCAGCTCACCATCGGGGTACCAAGAGACCCAGTACTTC
CASSPSGYQETQYF